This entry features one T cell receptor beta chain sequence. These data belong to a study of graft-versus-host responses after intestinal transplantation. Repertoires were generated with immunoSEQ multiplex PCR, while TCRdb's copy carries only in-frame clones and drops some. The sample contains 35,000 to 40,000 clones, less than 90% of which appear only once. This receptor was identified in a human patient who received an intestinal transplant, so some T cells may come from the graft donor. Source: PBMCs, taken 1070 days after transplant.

The CDR3 reads CASSPGQGSGNTIYF. The CDR3 coding sequence is TGTGCCAGCTCCCCGGGACAGGGGTCTGGAAACACCATATATTTT. The V gene is TRBV18, the J gene TRBJ1-3, with 10 bases aligning to TRBD1. The CDR3 covers 15 residues. Losses at the gene ends were 6 bases for V and 1 base for J; bases not matched to a gene: 3. Germline CDR1 and CDR2: KGHSH and LQKENI.